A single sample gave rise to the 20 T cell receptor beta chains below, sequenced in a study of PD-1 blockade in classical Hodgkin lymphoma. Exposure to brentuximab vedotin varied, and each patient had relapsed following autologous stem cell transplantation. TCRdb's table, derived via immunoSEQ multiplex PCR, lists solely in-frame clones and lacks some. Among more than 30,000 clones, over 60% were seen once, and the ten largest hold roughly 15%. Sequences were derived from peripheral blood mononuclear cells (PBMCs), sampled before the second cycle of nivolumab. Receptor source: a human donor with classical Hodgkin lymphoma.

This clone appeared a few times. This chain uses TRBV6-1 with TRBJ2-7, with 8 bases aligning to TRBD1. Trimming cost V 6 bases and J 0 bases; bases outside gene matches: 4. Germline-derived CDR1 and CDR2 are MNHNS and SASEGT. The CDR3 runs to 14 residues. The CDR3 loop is CASRETGASYEQYF. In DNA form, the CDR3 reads TGTGCCAGCAGAGAGACAGGGGCCTCCTACGAGCAGTACTTC.

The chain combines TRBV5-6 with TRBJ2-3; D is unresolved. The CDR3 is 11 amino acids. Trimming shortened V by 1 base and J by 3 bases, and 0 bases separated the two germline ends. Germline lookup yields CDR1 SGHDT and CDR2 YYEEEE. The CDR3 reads CASSLTDTQYF. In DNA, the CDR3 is TGTGCCAGCAGCTTGACAGATACGCAGTATTTT.

The CDR3 loop reads CSVQTVDEQYF. The CDR3 nucleotides are TGCAGCGTCCAAACAGTAGACGAGCAGTACTTC. The gene calls are TRBV29-1 and TRBJ2-7; D not resolved. Germline CDR1 SQVTM, CDR2 ANQGSEA. The CDR3 consists of 11 residues. Trimming took off 6 bases at V and 5 bases at J, with 11 bases between the two ends.

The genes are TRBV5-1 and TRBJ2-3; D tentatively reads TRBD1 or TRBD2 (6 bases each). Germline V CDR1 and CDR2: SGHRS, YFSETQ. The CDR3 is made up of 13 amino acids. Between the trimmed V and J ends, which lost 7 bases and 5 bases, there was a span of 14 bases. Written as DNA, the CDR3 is TGCGCCAGCGGAGAGGGGGGCGAAGATACGCAGTATTTT. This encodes CASGEGGEDTQYF.

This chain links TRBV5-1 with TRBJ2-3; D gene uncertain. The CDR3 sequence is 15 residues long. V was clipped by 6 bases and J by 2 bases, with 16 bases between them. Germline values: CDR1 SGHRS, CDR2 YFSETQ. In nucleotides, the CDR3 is TGCGCCAGCACCTTCGGGTATCCTCACACAGATACGCAGTATTTT. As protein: CASTFGYPHTDTQYF.

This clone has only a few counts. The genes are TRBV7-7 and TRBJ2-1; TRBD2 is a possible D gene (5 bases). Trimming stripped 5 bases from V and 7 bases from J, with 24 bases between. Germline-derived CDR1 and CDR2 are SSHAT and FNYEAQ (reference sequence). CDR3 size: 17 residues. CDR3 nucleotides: TGTGCCAGCAGCACAACCCCCTTCCCTACGCCGGGGAATGAGCAGTTCTTC. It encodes CASSTTPFPTPGNEQFF. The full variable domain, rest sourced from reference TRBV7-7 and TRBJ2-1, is GAGVSQSPRYKVTKRGQDVTLRCDPISSHATLYWYQQALGQGPEFLTYFNYEAQPDKSGLPSDRFSAERPEGSISTLTIQRTEQRDSAMYRCASSTTPFPTPGNEQFFGPGTRLTVL.

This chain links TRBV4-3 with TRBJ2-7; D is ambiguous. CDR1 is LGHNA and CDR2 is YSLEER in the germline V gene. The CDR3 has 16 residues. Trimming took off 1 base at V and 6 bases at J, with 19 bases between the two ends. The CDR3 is CASSQAVQVRASEQYF. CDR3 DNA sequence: TGCGCCAGCAGCCAAGCAGTCCAAGTGAGAGCTTCCGAGCAGTACTTC.

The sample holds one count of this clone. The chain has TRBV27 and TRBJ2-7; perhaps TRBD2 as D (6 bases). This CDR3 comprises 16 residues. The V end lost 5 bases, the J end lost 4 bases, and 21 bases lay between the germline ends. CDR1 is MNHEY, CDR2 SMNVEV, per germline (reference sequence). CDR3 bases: TGTGCCAGCAGTGCCATTGGGACGGGAGTTTGGTACGAGCAGTACTTC. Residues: CASSAIGTGVWYEQYF.

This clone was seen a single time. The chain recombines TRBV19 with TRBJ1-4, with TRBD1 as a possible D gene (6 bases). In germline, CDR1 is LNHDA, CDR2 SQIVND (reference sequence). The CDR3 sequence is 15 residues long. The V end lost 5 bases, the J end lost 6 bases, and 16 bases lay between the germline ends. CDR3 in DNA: TGTGCCAGTAGTCGACCTTCGGGGGCGTATGAAAAACTGTTTTTT. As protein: CASSRPSGAYEKLFF.

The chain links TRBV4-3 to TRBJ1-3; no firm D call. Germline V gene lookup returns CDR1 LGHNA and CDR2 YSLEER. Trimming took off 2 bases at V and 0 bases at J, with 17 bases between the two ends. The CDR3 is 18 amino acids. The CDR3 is CASSQMLYGSFSGNTIYF. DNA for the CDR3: TGCGCCAGCAGCCAAATGCTCTATGGTAGTTTCTCTGGAAACACCATATATTTT.

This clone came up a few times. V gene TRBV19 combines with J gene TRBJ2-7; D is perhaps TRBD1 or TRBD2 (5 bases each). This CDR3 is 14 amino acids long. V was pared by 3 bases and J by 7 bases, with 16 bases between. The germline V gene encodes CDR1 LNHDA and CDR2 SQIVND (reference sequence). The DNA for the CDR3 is TGTGCCAGTAGTATTGGGGACCGCCTAGGGGAGCAGTACTTC. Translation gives CASSIGDRLGEQYF.

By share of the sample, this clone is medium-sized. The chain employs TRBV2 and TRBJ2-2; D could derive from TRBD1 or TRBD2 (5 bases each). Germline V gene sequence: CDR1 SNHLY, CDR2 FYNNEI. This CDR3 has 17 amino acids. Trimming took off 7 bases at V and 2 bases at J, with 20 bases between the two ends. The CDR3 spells CASTLSRGGHNTGELFF. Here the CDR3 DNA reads TGTGCCAGCACGCTCAGCCGGGGCGGACACAACACCGGGGAGCTGTTTTTT.

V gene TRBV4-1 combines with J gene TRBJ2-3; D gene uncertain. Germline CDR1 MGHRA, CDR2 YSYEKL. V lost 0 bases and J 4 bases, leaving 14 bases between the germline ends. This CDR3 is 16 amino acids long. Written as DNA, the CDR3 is TGCGCCAGCAGCCAAGAGAGTAAGGCCCCCCCAGATACGCAGTATTTT. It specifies CASSQESKAPPDTQYF.

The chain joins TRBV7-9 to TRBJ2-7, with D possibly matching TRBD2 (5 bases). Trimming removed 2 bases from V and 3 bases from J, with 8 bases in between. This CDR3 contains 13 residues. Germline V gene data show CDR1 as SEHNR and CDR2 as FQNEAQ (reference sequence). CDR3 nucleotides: TGTGCCAGCAGCTTACCCGGGGACTACGAGCAGTACTTC. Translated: CASSLPGDYEQYF.

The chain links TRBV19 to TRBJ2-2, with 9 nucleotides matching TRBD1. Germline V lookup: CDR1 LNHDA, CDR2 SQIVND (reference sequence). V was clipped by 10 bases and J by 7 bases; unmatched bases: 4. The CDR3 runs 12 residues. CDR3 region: CATGTGNGELFF. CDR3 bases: TGTGCCACTGGGACAGGGAACGGGGAGCTGTTTTTT.

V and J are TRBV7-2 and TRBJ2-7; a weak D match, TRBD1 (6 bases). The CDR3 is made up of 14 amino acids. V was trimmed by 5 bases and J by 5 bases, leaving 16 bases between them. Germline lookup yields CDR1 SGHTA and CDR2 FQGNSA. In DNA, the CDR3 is TGTGCCAGCAGCCCAGACAGGACAGTGGACGAGCAGTACTTC. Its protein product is CASSPDRTVDEQYF.

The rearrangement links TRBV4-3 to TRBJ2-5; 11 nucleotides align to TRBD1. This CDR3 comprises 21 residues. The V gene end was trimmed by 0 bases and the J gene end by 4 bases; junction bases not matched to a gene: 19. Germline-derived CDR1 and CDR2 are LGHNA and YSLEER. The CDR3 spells CASSQELAGTGGPVSGETQYF. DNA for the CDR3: TGCGCCAGCAGCCAAGAGTTGGCCGGGACAGGGGGACCTGTAAGCGGAGAGACCCAGTACTTC.

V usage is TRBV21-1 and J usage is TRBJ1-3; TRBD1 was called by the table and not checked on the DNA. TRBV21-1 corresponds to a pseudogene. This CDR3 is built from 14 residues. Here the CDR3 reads CASLGQSPGNTIYF. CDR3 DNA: TGTGCCAGCTTGGGACAGAGTCCCGGAAACACCATATATTTT.

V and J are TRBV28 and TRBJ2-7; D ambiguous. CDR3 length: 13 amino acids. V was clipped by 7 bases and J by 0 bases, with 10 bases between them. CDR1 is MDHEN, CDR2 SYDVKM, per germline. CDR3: CASIATASYEQYF. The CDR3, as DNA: TGTGCCAGCATCGCGACTGCCTCCTACGAGCAGTACTTC.

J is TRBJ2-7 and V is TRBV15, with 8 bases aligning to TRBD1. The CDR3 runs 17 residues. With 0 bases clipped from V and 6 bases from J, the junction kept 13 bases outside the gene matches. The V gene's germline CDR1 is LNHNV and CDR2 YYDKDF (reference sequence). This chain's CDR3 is CATSRDLVGQGASEQYF. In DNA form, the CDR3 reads TGTGCCACCAGCAGAGATCTAGTCGGTCAGGGGGCAAGCGAGCAGTACTTC.